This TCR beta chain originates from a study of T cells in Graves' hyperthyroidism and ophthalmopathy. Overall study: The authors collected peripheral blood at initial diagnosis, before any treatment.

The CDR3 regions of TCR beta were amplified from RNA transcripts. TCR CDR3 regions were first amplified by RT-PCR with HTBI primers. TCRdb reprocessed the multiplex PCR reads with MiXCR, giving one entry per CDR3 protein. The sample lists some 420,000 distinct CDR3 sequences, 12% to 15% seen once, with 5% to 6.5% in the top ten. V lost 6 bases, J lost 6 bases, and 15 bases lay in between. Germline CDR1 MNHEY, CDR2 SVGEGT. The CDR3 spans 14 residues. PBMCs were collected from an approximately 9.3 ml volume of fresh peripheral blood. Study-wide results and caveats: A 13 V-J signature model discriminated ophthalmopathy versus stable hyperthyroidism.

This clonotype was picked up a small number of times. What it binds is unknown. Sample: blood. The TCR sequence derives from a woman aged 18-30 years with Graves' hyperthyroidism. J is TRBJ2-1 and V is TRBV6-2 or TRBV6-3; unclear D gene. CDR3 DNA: TGTGCCAGCAGCCCCGCCGGAGAGATCAATGAGCAGTTCTTC. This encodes CASSPAGEINEQFF.